This TCR beta chain was found in a study of cytomegalovirus exposure and HLA in healthy donors. CDR1 is SGHTA, CDR2 FQGNSA, per germline. The CDR3 covers 15 residues. Trimming pared 5 bases from V and 0 bases from J, leaving 13 bases between. The PCR made use of 60 Vbeta and 13 Jbeta primers. Repertoires were generated with immunoSEQ multiplex PCR, while TCRdb's copy carries only in-frame clones and drops some. The sample holds about 160,000 clones, 60% to 80% seen once. Remarks on this clone: What it recognizes is unknown.

Notes on the study in general: According to reports, the classifier identified cytomegalovirus status with high specificity and sensitivity. Later on, an analysis showed TCR association rates differing by HLA locus, with DRB1 the most and HLA-C the fewest. Other equally common chains were less clonally expanded than HLA-associated TCR beta chains, a later analysis showed.

Sequencing input: PBMCs. The chain joins TRBV7-2 to TRBJ1-1; possibly TRBD1 for D (5 bases). This sequence was found in a man in his forties or fifties in good health and CMV-seropositive. The CDR3 nucleotides read TGTGCCAGCAGCCAAGGGGTCCCCATGAACACTGAAGCTTTCTTT. Encoded protein: CASSQGVPMNTEAFF.